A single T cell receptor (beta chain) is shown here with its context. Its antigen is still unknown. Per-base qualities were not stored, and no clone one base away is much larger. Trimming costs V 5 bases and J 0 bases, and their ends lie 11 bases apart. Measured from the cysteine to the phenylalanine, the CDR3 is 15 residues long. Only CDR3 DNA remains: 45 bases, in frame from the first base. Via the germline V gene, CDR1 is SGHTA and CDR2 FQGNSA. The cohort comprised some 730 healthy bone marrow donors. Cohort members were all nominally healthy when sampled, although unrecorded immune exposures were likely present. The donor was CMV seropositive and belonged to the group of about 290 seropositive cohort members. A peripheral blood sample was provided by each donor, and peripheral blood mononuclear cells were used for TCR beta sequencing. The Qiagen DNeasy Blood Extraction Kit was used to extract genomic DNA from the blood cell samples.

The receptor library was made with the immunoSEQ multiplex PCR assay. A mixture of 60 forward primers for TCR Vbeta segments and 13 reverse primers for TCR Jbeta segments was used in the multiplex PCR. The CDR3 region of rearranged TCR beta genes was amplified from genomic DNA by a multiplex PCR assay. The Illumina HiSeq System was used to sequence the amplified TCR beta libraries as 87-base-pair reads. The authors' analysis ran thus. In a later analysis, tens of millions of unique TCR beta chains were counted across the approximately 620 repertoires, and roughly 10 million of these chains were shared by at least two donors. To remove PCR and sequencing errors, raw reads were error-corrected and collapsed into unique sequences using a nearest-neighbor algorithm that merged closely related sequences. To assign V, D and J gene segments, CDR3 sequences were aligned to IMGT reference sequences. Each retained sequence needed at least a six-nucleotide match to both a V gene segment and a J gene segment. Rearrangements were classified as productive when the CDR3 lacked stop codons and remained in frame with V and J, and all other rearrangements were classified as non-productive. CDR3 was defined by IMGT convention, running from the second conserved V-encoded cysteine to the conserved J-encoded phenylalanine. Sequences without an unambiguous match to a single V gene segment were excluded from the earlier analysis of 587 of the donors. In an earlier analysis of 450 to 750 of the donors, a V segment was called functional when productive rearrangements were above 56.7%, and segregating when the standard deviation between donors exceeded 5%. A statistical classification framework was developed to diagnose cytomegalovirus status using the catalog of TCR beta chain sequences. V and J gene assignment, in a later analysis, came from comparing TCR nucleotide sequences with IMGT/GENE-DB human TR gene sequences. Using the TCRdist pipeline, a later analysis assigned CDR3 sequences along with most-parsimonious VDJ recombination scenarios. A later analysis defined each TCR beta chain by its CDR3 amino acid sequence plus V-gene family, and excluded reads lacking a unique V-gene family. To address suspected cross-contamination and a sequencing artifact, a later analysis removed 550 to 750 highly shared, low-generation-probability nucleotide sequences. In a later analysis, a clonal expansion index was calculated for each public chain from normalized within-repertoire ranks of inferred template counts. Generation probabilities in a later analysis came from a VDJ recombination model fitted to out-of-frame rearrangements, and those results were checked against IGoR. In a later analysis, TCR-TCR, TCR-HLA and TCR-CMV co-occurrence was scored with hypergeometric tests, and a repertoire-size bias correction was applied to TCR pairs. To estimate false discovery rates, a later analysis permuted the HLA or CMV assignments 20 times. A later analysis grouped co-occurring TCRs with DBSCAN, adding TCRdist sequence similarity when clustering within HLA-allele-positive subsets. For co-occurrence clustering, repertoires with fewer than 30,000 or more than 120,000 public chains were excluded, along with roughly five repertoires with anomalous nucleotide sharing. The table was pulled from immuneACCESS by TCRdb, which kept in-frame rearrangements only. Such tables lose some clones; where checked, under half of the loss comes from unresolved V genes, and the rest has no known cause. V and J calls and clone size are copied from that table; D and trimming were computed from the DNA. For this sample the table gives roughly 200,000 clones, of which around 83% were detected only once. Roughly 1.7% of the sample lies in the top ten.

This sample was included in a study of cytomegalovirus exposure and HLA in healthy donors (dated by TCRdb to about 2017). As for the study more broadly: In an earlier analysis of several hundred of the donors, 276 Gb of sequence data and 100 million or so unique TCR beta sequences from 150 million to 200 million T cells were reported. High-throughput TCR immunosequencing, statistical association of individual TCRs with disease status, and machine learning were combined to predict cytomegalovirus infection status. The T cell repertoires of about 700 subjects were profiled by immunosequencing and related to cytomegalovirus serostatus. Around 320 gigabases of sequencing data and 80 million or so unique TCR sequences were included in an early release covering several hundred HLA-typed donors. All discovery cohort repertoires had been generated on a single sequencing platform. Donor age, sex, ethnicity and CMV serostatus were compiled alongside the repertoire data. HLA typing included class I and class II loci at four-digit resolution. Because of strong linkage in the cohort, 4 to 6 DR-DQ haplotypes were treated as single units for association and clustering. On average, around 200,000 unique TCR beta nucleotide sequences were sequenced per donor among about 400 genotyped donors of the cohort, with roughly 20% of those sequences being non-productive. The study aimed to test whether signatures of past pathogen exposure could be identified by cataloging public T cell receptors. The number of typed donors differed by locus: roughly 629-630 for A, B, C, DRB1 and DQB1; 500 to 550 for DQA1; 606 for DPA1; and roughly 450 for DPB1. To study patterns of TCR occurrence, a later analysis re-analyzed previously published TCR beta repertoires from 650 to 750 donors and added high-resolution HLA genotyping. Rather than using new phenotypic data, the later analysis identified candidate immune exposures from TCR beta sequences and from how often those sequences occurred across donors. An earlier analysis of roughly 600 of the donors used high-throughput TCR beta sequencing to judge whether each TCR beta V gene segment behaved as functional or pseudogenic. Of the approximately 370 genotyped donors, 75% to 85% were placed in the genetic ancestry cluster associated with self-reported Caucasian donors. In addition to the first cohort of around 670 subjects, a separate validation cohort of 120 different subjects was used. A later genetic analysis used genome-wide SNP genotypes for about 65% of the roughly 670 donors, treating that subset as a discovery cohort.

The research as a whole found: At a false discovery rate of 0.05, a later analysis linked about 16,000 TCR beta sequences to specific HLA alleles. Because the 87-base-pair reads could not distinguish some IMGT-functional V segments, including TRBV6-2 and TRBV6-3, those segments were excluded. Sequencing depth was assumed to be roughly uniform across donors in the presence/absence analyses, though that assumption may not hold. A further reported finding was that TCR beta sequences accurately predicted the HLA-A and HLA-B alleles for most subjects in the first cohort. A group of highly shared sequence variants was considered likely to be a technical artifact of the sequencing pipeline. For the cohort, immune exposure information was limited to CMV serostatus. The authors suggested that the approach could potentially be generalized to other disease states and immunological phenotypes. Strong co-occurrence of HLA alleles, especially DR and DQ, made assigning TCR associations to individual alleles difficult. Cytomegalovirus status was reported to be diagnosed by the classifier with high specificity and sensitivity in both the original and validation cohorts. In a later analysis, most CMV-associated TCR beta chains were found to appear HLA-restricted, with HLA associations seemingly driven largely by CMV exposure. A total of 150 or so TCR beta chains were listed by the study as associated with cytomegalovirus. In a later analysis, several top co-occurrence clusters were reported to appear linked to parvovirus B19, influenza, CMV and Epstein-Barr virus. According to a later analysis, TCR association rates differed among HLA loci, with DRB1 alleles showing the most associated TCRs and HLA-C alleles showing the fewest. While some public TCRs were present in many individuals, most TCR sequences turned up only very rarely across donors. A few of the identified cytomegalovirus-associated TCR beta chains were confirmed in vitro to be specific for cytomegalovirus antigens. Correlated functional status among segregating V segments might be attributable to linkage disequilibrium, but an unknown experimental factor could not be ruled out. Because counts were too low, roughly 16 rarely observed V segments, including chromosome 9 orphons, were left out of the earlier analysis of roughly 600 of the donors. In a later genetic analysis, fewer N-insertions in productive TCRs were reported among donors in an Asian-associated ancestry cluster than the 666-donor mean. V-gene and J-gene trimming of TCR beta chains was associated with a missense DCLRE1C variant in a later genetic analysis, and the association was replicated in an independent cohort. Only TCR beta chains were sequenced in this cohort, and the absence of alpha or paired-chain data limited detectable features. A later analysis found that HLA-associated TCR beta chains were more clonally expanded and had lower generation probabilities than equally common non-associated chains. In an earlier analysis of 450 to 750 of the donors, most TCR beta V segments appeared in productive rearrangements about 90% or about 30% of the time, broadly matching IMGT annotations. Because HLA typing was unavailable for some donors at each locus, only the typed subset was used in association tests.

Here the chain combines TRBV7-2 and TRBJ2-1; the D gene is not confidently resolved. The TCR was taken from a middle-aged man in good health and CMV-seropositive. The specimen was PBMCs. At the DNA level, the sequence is TGTGCCAGCAGCCCCGGTCCTAGCTCCTACAATGAGCAGTTCTTC. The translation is CASSPGPSSYNEQFF. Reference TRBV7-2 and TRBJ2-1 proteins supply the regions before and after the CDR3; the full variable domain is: GAGVSQSPSNKVTEKGKDVELRCDPISGHTALYWYRQSLGQGLEFLIYFQGNSAPDKSGLPSDRFSAERTGGSVSTLTIQRTQQEDSAVYLCASSPGPSSYNEQFFGPGTRLTVL.